The 21 T cell receptor beta chains reported below all come from one sample, sequenced in a study of blood T cell repertoires in COVID-19. Only in-frame clones appear in the TCRdb table, and some are missing; sequencing was by immunoSEQ multiplex PCR. The sample carries 300,000 to 350,000 clones, 88% recorded once. Sequencing input: PBMCs or T cells enriched from blood (not recorded which). These receptors were collected from a young man who had recovered from COVID-19.

This clone appeared a single time. The chain recombines TRBV7-9 with TRBJ1-4; 7 nucleotides line up with TRBD1. After removal of 3 bases from V and 6 bases from J, the junction contained 4 bases not matched to a gene. The CDR3 covers 14 residues. From germline, CDR1 is SEHNR and CDR2 FQNEAQ (reference sequence). Here the CDR3 reads CASSFTGADEKLFF. DNA for the CDR3: TGTGCCAGCAGCTTTACAGGGGCCGATGAAAAACTGTTTTTT.

The chain is built from TRBV7-3 and TRBJ1-6, with D maybe TRBD1 (6 bases). The CDR3 sequence is 19 residues long. Per germline, CDR1 SGHTA and CDR2 FQGTGA. Trimming removed 6 bases from V and 10 bases from J, with 31 bases in between. CDR3 amino acids: CASRTLAQLNRARGSPLHF. CDR3 DNA: TGTGCCAGCAGAACCCTGGCCCAACTGAACAGGGCGCGCGGGTCACCCCTCCACTTT.

This clone was counted only a few times. The rearrangement links TRBV7-2 to TRBJ1-2, with 8 bases aligning to TRBD1. CDR1 is SGHTA, CDR2 FQGNSA, per germline. CDR3 size: 19 residues. Germline trimming cut 5 bases from V and 5 bases from J; bases unmatched to any gene: 22. Here the CDR3 DNA reads TGTGCCAGCAGCGAGGATGGGACAGGCCAATTTGGGGCGGGGTATGGCTACACCTTC. Translation gives CASSEDGTGQFGAGYGYTF.

As concerns this clone: Other DNA sequences from this sample encode an identical CDR3 as well. The rearrangement uses TRBV3-1 (or the pseudogene TRBV3-2) and TRBJ2-7, with D possibly matching TRBD1 (5 bases). The CDR3 is 13 amino acids. Germline V gene sequence: CDR1 LGHDT, CDR2 YNNKEL (reference sequence). V was clipped by 3 bases and J by 2 bases, with 8 bases between them. The CDR3 here is CASSHRQTYEQYF. CDR3 nucleotide sequence: TGTGCCAGCAGCCACAGACAGACCTACGAGCAGTACTTC.

The genes are TRBV28 and TRBJ1-1, with TRBD1 matching over 8 bases. From germline, CDR1 is MDHEN and CDR2 SYDVKM. This CDR3 has 14 amino acids. The V gene end was trimmed by 2 bases and the J gene end by 6 bases; junction bases not matched to a gene: 5. CDR3 sequence: CASSLPGGWAEAFF. Written as DNA, the CDR3 is TGTGCCAGCAGTTTACCAGGGGGCTGGGCTGAAGCTTTCTTT.

V gene TRBV28 combines with J gene TRBJ2-1; TRBD1 aligns across 7 bases. The CDR3 length is 12 residues. Germline V gene data show CDR1 as MDHEN and CDR2 as SYDVKM. V was pared by 7 bases and J by 10 bases, with 7 bases of the junction left unmatched. The CDR3, as DNA: TGTGCCAGCACCCTAACAGGGGTCGAGCAGTTCTTC. Translated, it gives CASTLTGVEQFF.

In this sample, this clone turned up a few times. The chain has TRBV6-1 and TRBJ1-2; no reliable D call. The V gene lost 3 bases and the J gene lost 5 bases, with 16 bases spanning the gap. Germline V CDR1 and CDR2: MNHNS, SASEGT. CDR3 size: 15 residues. Here the CDR3 reads CASSDAGQRLYGYTF. The CDR3 nucleotides read TGTGCCAGCAGTGACGCGGGCCAGAGACTATATGGCTACACCTTC.

The CDR3: CASSFRGSSYNEQFF. CDR3 nucleotides: TGTGCCAGCAGCTTTCGGGGGAGCTCCTACAATGAGCAGTTCTTC. The rearrangement links TRBV7-9 to TRBJ2-1; D perhaps matches TRBD2 (6 bases). Trimming took off 3 bases at V and 0 bases at J, with 9 bases between the two ends. The germline V gene encodes CDR1 SEHNR and CDR2 FQNEAQ (reference sequence). The CDR3 is 15 amino acids.

V and J are TRBV7-8 and TRBJ2-7; TRBD2 matches at 14 bases. The CDR3 extends over 15 amino acids. The germline gives CDR1 SGHVS, CDR2 FQNEAQ. V lost 2 bases to trimming and J lost 5 bases; unmatched junction nucleotides: 2. CDR3 DNA sequence: TGTGCCAGCAGCTTACTGGGACTAGCGGGGGACGAGCAGTACTTC. This encodes CASSLLGLAGDEQYF. The whole variable domain, filled in from reference TRBV7-8 and TRBJ2-7, reads GAGVSQSPRYKVAKRGQDVALRCDPISGHVSLFWYQQALGQGPEFLTYFQNEAQLDKSGLPSDRFFAERPEGSVSTLKIQRTQQEDSAVYLCASSLLGLAGDEQYFGPGTRLTVT.

The rearrangement uses TRBV24-1 and TRBJ2-7; TRBD2 matches at 11 bases. The ends lost 4 bases at V and 0 bases at J; junction bases unmatched: 1. Germline V gene data show CDR1 as KGHDR and CDR2 as SFDVKD. The CDR3 totals 15 residues. The CDR3 loop reads CATSDTSGGSYEQYF. CDR3 coding DNA: TGTGCCACCAGTGACACTAGCGGGGGCTCCTACGAGCAGTACTTC.

For this clone: One end of the junction varies from germline; a read error may be responsible. The chain uses TRBV12-3 or TRBV12-4 and TRBJ2-5; tentatively, D is TRBD1 (6 bases). The CDR3 is 11 residues long. This chain's CDR3 is CASSLFGQFHF. The CDR3 coding sequence is TGTGCCAGCAGTTTATTCGGACAGTTCCACTTC.

The chain joins TRBV5-1 to TRBJ1-1; a weak D match, TRBD1 (5 bases). Germline V gene lookup returns CDR1 SGHRS and CDR2 YFSETQ. Trimming pared 1 base from V and 1 base from J, leaving 14 bases between. The CDR3 loop spans 16 amino acids. The CDR3 region has the DNA TGCGCCAGCAGCTTGCCATGGGGGGTGGGGAACACTGAAGCTTTCTTT. It specifies CASSLPWGVGNTEAFF.

V and J are TRBV10-1 and TRBJ2-3, with D perhaps TRBD2 (6 bases). This CDR3 comprises 15 residues. Between the trimmed V and J ends, which lost 7 bases and 2 bases, there was a span of 16 bases. Germline V lookup: CDR1 WNHNN, CDR2 SYGVQD (reference sequence). The DNA of the CDR3 is TGCGCCAGCAACCCGGGACTGGCTTACACAGATACGCAGTATTTT. Encoded protein: CASNPGLAYTDTQYF.

Comments on this clone: The same CDR3 also results from other DNA sequences found in this sample. The rearrangement joins TRBV5-6 to TRBJ2-7, with a weak D call TRBD1 (5 bases). V shed 0 bases and J shed 4 bases, with 8 bases lying between them. Germline values: CDR1 SGHDT, CDR2 YYEEEE. This CDR3 has 13 residues. This CDR3 reads CASSLGAGYEQYF. The CDR3 nucleotides read TGTGCCAGCAGCTTGGGCGCAGGGTACGAGCAGTACTTC. The variable domain in full, with the rest retrieved from reference TRBV5-6 and TRBJ2-7, is DAGVTQSPTHLIKTRGQQVTLRCSPKSGHDTVSWYQQALGQGPQFIFQYYEEEERQRGNFPDRFSGHQFPNYSSELNVNALLLGDSALYLCASSLGAGYEQYFGPGTRLTVT.

V is TRBV13 and J is TRBJ2-2; D gene ambiguous. The germline gives CDR1 PRHDT, CDR2 FYEKMQ (reference sequence). Trimming removed 3 bases from V and 6 bases from J, with 5 bases in between. CDR3 length: 12 amino acids. In nucleotides, the CDR3 is TGTGCCAGCAGCTTGCGATCCGGGGAGCTGTTTTTT. Protein: CASSLRSGELFF.

This clone was seen a single time. CDR3: CASSPGTGVLNSPLHF. In nucleotides, the CDR3 is TGCGCCAGCAGCCCCGGGACAGGGGTCTTGAATTCACCCCTCCACTTT. The V gene is TRBV5-1, the J gene TRBJ1-6; the match to TRBD1 covers 10 bases. V shed 4 bases and J 7 bases; nucleotides not matched to a gene: 8. The CDR3 totals 16 residues. Looked up from germline, CDR1 is SGHRS and CDR2 is YFSETQ.

This clone is a singleton in its sample. Here the CDR3 DNA reads TGTGCCAGCAGCCAACCGTCCAGGGTCTATGGCTACACCTTC. As protein: CASSQPSRVYGYTF. The rearrangement links TRBV7-9 to TRBJ1-2; weak D call: TRBD1 (5 bases). CDR1 and CDR2 from the germline V gene are SEHNR and FQNEAQ (reference sequence). The CDR3 contains 14 residues. Trimming removed 5 bases at V and 4 bases at J, with 14 bases between.

This sequence joins TRBV28 and TRBJ1-5, with D possibly TRBD1 on 5 matching bases. There are 15 residues in the CDR3. Germline values: CDR1 MDHEN, CDR2 SYDVKM. V was cut by 5 bases and J by 5 bases, with 16 bases left in between. CDR3 sequence (DNA): TGTGCCAGCAGTAGGCCCAGGGTACTTGATCAGCCCCAGCATTTT. Translated: CASSRPRVLDQPQHF.

The chain uses TRBV28 and TRBJ1-4; D may be TRBD1 (5 bases). V lost 2 bases and J lost 4, with 8 bases in between. This CDR3 is built from 14 residues. Per the germline V gene, CDR1 is MDHEN and CDR2 is SYDVKM. CDR3 region: CASSLLGGNEKLFF. CDR3 DNA: TGTGCCAGCAGTTTACTGGGGGGTAATGAAAAACTGTTTTTT.

V gene TRBV7-9 combines with J gene TRBJ1-1; D gene ambiguous. Trimming took 1 base from V and 1 from J, leaving 10 bases between them. The CDR3 covers 15 residues. CDR1 and CDR2 from the germline V gene are SEHNR and FQNEAQ (reference sequence). The CDR3 bases are TGTGCCAGCAGCTTAGATTTACAGTCGAACACTGAAGCTTTCTTT. It codes for CASSLDLQSNTEAFF.

Here the CDR3 reads CASSLRDSSYNEQFF. DNA of the CDR3: TGTGCCAGCAGTTTACGGGACAGCTCCTACAATGAGCAGTTCTTC. This chain links TRBV27 with TRBJ2-1, with TRBD1 matching 7 bases. Germline CDR1 reads MNHEY; CDR2 reads SMNVEV (reference sequence). This CDR3 is built from 15 residues. Unmatched junction bases numbered 1, after V lost 2 bases and J lost 0 bases.